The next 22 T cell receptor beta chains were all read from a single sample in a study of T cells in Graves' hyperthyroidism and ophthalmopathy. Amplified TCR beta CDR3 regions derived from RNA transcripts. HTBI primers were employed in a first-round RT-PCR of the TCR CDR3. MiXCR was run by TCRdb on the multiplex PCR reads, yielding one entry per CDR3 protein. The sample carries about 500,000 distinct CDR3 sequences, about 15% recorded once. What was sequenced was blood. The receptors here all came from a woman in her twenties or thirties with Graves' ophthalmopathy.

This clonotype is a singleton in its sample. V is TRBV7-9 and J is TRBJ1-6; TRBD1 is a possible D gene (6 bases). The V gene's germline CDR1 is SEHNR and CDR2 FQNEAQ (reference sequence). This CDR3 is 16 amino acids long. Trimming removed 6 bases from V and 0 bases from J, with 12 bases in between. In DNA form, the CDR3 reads TGTGCCAGCAGTACAGGGTCGAGCTCCTATAATTCACCCCTCCACTTT. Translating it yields CASSTGSSSYNSPLHF.

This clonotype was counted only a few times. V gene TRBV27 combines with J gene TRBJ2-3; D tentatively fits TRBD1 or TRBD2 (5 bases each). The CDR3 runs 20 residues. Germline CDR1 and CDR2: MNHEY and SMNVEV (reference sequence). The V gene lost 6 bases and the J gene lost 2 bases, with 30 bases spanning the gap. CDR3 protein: CASSGPRSGNRSPHTDTQYF. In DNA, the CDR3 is TGTGCCAGCAGCGGCCCTAGGAGCGGAAACAGGTCACCCCACACAGATACGCAGTATTTT.

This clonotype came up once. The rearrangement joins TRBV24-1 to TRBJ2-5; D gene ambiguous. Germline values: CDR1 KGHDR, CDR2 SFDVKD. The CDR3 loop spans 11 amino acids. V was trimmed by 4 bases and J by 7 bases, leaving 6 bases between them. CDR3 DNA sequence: TGTGCCACCAGTGACCCCGCGACCCAGTACTTC. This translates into CATSDPATQYF.

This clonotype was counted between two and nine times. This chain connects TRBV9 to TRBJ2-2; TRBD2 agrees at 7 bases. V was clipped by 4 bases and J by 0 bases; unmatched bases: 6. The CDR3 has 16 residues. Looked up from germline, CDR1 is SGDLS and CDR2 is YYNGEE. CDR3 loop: CASSQRGTSNTGELFF. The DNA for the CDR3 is TGTGCCAGCAGCCAGCGGGGCACCTCGAACACCGGGGAGCTGTTTTTT.

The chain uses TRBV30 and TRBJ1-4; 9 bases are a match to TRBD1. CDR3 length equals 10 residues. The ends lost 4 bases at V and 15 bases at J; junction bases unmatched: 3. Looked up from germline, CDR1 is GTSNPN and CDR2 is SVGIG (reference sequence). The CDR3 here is CAWKGQGMFF. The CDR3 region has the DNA TGTGCCTGGAAGGGACAGGGAATGTTTTTT.

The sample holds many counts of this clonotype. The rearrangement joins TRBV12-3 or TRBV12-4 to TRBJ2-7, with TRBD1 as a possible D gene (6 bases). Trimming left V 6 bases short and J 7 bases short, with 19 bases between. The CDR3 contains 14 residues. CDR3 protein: CASSPHGTFLEQYF. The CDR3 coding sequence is TGTGCCAGCAGCCCCCACGGGACATTTCTGGAGCAGTACTTC.

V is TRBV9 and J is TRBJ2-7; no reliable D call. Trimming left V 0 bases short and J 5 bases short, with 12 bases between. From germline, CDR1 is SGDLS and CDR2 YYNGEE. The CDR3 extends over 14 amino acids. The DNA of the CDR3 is TGTGCCAGCAGCGTAGCGGCAGGTCTTGACGAGCAGTACTTC. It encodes CASSVAAGLDEQYF.

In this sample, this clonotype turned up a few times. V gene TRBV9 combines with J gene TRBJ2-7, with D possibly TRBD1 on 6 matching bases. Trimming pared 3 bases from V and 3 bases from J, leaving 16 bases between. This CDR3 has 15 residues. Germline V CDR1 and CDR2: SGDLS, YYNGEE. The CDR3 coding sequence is TGTGCCAGCAGCGCTCAGACAGGAAACCTCTACGAGCAGTACTTC. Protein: CASSAQTGNLYEQYF.

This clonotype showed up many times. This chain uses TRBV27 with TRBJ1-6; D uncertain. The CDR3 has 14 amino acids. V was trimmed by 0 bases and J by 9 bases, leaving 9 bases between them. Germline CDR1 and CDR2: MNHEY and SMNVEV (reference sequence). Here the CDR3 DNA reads TGTGCCAGCAGTTTATCCTCCCTGGGTTCACCCCTCCACTTT. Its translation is CASSLSSLGSPLHF.

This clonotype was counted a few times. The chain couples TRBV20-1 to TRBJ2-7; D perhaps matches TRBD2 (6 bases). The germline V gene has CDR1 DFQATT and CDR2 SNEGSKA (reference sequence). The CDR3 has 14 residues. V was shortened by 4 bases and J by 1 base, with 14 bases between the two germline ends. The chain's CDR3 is CSATPRTISYEQYF. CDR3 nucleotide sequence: TGCAGTGCTACCCCTCGGACTATTTCCTACGAGCAGTACTTC.

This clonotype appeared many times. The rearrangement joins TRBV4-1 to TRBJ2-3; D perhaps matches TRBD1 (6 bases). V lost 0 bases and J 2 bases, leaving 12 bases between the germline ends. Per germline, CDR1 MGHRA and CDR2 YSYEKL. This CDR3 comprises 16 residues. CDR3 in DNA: TGCGCCAGCAGCCAAGATCTGGACAGATCCACAGATACGCAGTATTTT. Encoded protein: CASSQDLDRSTDTQYF.

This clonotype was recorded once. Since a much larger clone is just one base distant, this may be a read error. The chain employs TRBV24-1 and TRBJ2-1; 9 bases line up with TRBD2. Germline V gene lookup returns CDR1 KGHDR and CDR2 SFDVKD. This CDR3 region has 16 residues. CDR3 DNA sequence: TGTGCCACCAGTGATCCTGGACTAGCGACATACAATGGGCAGTTCTTC. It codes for CATSDPGLATYNGQFF.

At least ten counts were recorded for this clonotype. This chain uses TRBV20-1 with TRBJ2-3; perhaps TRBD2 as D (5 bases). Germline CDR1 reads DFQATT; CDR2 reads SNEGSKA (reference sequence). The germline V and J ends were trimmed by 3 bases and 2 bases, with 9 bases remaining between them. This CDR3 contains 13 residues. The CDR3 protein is CSASWTVTDTQYF. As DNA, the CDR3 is TGCAGTGCTAGCTGGACTGTCACAGATACGCAGTATTTT.

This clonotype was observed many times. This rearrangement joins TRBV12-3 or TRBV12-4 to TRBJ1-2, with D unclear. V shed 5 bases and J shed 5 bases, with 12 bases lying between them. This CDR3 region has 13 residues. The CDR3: CASSARRLYGYTF. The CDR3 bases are TGTGCCAGCAGTGCTAGGCGGCTTTATGGCTACACCTTC.

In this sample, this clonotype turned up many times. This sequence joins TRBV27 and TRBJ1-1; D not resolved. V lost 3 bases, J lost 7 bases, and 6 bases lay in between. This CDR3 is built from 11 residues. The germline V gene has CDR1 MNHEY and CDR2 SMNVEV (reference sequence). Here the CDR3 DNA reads TGTGCCAGCAGTTTTTATGGTGAAGCTTTCTTT. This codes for CASSFYGEAFF.

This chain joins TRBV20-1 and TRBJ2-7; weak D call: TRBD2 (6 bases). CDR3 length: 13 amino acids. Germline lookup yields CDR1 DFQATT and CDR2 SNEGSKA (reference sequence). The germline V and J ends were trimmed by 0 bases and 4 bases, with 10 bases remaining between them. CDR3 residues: CSARDGREYEQYF. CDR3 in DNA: TGCAGTGCTAGAGACGGGAGAGAGTACGAGCAGTACTTC.

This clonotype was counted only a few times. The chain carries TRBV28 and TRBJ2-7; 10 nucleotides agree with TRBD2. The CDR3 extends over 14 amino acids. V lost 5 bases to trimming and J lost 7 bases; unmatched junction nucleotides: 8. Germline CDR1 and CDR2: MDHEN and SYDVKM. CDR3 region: CASSPAGGVREQYF. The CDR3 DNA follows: TGTGCCAGCAGTCCAGCGGGAGGGGTGAGGGAGCAGTACTTC. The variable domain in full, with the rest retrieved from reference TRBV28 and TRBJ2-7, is DVKVTQSSRYLVKRTGEKVFLECVQDMDHENMFWYRQDPGLGLRLIYFSYDVKMKEKGDIPEGYSVSREKKERFSLILESASTNQTSMYLCASSPAGGVREQYFGPGTRLTVT.

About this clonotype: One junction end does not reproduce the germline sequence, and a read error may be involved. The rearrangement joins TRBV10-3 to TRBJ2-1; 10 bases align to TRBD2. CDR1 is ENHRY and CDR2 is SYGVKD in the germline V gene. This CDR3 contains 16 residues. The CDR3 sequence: CASSSPGTSVYNGQFF. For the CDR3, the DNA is TGTGCCAGCAGTTCCCCCGGGACTAGCGTATACAATGGGCAGTTCTTC.

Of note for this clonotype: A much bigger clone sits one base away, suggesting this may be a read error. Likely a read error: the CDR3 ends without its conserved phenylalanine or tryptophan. The CDR3 spells CASSYRRGSPEAFL. In nucleotides, the CDR3 is TGTGCCAGCAGTTACAGGCGGGGCAGCCCTGAAGCTTTCCTT. The V and J genes are TRBV6-2 or TRBV6-3 and TRBJ1-1; TRBD1 might be the D (5 bases). The germline gives CDR1 MNHEY, CDR2 SVGEGT. The V and J ends lost 2 bases and 6 bases respectively, with 13 bases between them. The CDR3 covers 14 residues.

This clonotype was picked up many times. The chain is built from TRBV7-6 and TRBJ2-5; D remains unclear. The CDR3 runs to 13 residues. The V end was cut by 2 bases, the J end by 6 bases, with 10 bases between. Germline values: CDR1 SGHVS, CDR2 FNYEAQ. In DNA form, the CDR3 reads TGTGCCAGCAGCTTACGGGCCTATCAGACCCAGTACTTC. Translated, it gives CASSLRAYQTQYF.

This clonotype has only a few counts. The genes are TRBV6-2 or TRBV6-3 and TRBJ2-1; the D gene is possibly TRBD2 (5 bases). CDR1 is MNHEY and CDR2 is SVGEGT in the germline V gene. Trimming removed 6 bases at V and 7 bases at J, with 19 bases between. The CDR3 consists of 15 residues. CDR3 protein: CASRLTLGELNEQFF. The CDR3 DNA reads TGTGCCAGCAGACTTACGCTTGGGGAGTTGAATGAGCAGTTCTTC.

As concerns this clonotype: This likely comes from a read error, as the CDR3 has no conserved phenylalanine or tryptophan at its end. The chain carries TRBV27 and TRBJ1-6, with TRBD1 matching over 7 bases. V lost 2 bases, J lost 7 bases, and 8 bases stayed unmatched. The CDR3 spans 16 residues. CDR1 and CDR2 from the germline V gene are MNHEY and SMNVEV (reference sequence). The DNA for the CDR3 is TGTGCCAGCAGTTTAAGAAGGGGACAGCTAAATTCACCCCTCCACTCT. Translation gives CASSLRRGQLNSPLHS.